This T cell receptor beta chain was recorded in a study of T cells in Graves' hyperthyroidism and ophthalmopathy. Study-level points and caveats: The model predicted ophthalmopathy a median around seven months before onset.

Amplification targeted TCR beta CDR3 regions from RNA transcripts. With the HTBI primer set, the TCR CDR3 went through a first round of RT-PCR. TCRdb re-called the multiplex PCR reads through MiXCR, storing one row per CDR3 protein. The table lists about 370,000 distinct CDR3 sequences, 12% to 15% of them singletons, with roughly 19% in the top ten. Ophthalmopathy patients had Clinical Activity Score at least 3, NOSPECS grade at least 4, duration under 3 months. This clonotype was seen many times. Its antigen remains unknown. Per the germline V gene, CDR1 is KGHSH and CDR2 is LQKENI. Losses at the gene ends were 3 bases for V and 3 bases for J; bases not matched to a gene: 4. The length of the CDR3 is 14 residues.

The genes are TRBV18 and TRBJ2-7; 8 bases fit TRBD1. The TCR sequence derives from a woman in her fifties or sixties with Graves' ophthalmopathy. Material for sequencing was blood. CDR3 loop: CASSPRDRNYEQYF. Written as DNA, the CDR3 is TGTGCCAGCTCACCCCGGGACAGGAACTACGAGCAGTACTTC.